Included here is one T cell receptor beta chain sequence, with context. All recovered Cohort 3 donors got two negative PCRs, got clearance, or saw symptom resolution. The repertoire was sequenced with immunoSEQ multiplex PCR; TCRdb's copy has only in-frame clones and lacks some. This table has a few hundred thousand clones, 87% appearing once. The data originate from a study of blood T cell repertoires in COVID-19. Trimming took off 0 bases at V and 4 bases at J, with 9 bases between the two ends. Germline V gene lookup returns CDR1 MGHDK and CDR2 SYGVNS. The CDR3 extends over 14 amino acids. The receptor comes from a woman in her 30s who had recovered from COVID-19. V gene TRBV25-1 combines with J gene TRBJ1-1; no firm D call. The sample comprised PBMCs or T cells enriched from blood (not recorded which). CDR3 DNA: TGTGCCAGCAGTGAATACGGGAGCGCCACTGAAGCTTTCTTT. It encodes CASSEYGSATEAFF. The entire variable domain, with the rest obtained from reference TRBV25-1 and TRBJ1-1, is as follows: EADIYQTPRYLVIGTGKKITLECSQTMGHDKMYWYQQDPGMELHLIHYSYGVNSTEKGDLSSESTVSRIRTEHFPLTLESARPSHTSQYLCASSEYGSATEAFFGQGTRLTVV.